The 19 T cell receptor beta chains presented below share a single source sample, sequenced in a study of shared clonotypes between healthy human individuals. Clones were sequenced by immunoSEQ multiplex PCR, and TCRdb holds only the in-frame ones, with some missing. This sample has about 2.3 million clones, with 80% to 95% found just once. Sequencing was done on a sample of naive CD4+ T cells from PBMCs. Subset here: CD45RA+ positively selected. The receptor set was obtained from a man between 18 and 29 years old in good health. Some clones in this sample may be carry-over from other donors' samples.

The rearrangement joins TRBV7-8 to TRBJ2-7, with TRBD1 matching over 8 bases. This CDR3 has 18 amino acids. The germline V gene encodes CDR1 SGHVS and CDR2 FQNEAQ. V trimming: 2 bases; J trimming: 3 bases; junction bases outside the gene matches: 15. The chain's CDR3 is CASSLNQIRTGPLYEQYF. CDR3 DNA sequence: TGTGCCAGCAGCTTAAATCAAATTCGGACAGGGCCCCTCTACGAGCAGTACTTC. Drawing the rest from reference TRBV7-8 and TRBJ2-7, the complete variable domain is GAGVSQSPRYKVAKRGQDVALRCDPISGHVSLFWYQQALGQGPEFLTYFQNEAQLDKSGLPSDRFFAERPEGSVSTLKIQRTQQEDSAVYLCASSLNQIRTGPLYEQYFGPGTRLTVT.

Regarding this clone: One end of the junction does not line up with germline, which may come from a read error. V gene TRBV28 combines with J gene TRBJ2-7, with 7 bases that match TRBD1. This CDR3 is 12 amino acids long. Germline V gene sequence: CDR1 MDHEN, CDR2 SYDVKM. This CDR3 is CASSPQGFLEDF. As DNA, the CDR3 is TGTGCCAGCAGCCCACAGGGGTTTCTTGAGGACTTC. Complete variable domain (other parts from reference TRBV28 and TRBJ2-7): DVKVTQSSRYLVKRTGEKVFLECVQDMDHENMFWYRQDPGLGLRLIYFSYDVKMKEKGDIPEGYSVSREKKERFSLILESASTNQTSMYLCASSPQGFLEDFGPGTRLTVT.

V gene TRBV28 combines with J gene TRBJ2-5; D might be TRBD2 (6 bases). Trimming stripped 6 bases from V and 5 bases from J, with 19 bases between. Looked up from germline, CDR1 is MDHEN and CDR2 is SYDVKM. The CDR3 is made up of 15 amino acids. Written as DNA, the CDR3 is TGTGCCAGCAGCCTACTGGGGGGACGCGGGGAGACCCAGTACTTC. Residues: CASSLLGGRGETQYF.

The chain links TRBV19 to TRBJ2-3, with D unresolved. The CDR3 consists of 11 residues. Looked up from germline, CDR1 is LNHDA and CDR2 is SQIVND (reference sequence). The V and J ends lost 11 bases and 0 bases respectively, with 6 bases between them. The CDR3 bases are TGTGCCTCCCGGAGCACAGATACGCAGTATTTT. Translated, it gives CASRSTDTQYF.

The rearrangement uses TRBV19 and TRBJ2-3; no clear D gene. V was clipped by 6 bases and J by 5 bases, with 12 bases between them. CDR3 length: 13 residues. CDR1 LNHDA and CDR2 SQIVND come from the germline V gene (reference sequence). CDR3 in amino acids: CASSPGAVDTQYF. The CDR3 DNA sequence: TGTGCCAGTAGCCCTGGCGCGGTAGATACGCAGTATTTT.

This chain links TRBV2 with TRBJ2-1, with 12 bases identical to TRBD2. The CDR3 sequence is 16 residues long. With V trimmed by 3 bases and J by 7 bases, 7 bases remained unmatched. Germline V lookup: CDR1 SNHLY, CDR2 FYNNEI. CDR3 coding DNA: TGTGCCAGCAGTGAGCAAGGACTAGCGGGGTGGAATGAGCAGTTCTTC. This gives the protein CASSEQGLAGWNEQFF.

V and J are TRBV6-1 and TRBJ1-3; D gene ambiguous. Germline V lookup: CDR1 MNHNS, CDR2 SASEGT. Trimming removed 3 bases at V and 0 bases at J, with 9 bases between. The CDR3 is made up of 15 amino acids. This CDR3 reads CASSDQLGSGNTIYF. For the CDR3, the DNA is TGTGCCAGCAGTGATCAACTGGGCTCTGGAAACACCATATATTTT.

The rearrangement uses TRBV5-1 and TRBJ1-1; D is possibly TRBD1 (6 bases). Trimming took off 1 base at V and 11 bases at J, with 18 bases between the two ends. The CDR3 covers 14 residues. CDR1 is SGHRS, CDR2 YFSETQ, per germline. This CDR3 reads CASSLNPTGPVAFF. CDR3 nucleotides: TGCGCCAGCAGCTTGAATCCTACAGGGCCGGTGGCTTTCTTT.

This sequence joins TRBV29-1 and TRBJ2-5; no clear D gene. V lost 6 bases and J 5 bases, leaving 7 bases between the germline ends. The CDR3 runs 10 residues. Looked up from germline, CDR1 is SQVTM and CDR2 is ANQGSEA. The CDR3 spells CSVLGETQYF. The CDR3 nucleotides are TGCAGCGTGCTGGGGGAGACCCAGTACTTC. Filled out from reference TRBV29-1 and TRBJ2-5, the complete variable domain reads SAVISQKPSRDICQRGTSLTIQCQVDSQVTMMFWYRQQPGQSLTLIATANQGSEATYESGFVIDKFPISRPNLTFSTLTVSNMSPEDSSIYLCSVLGETQYFGPGTRLLVL.

V usage is TRBV27 and J usage is TRBJ2-5, with 7 bases that match TRBD2. Germline CDR1 reads MNHEY; CDR2 reads SMNVEV (reference sequence). CDR3 length: 15 residues. The V segment lost 8 bases and the J segment 2 bases; nucleotides outside the gene matches: 11. The CDR3 here is CASLRLAGPQETQYF. CDR3 in DNA: TGTGCCAGCTTGAGATTAGCGGGTCCTCAAGAGACCCAGTACTTC.

The chain has TRBV5-6 and TRBJ1-2, with D unclear. Germline values: CDR1 SGHDT, CDR2 YYEEEE. CDR3 length: 15 amino acids. The V end lost 0 bases, the J end lost 8 bases, and 17 bases lay between the germline ends. CDR3 in DNA: TGTGCCAGCAGCTTGGGAAGTAGCGAGGCGGGCGGCTACACCTTC. It is translated as CASSLGSSEAGGYTF.

The V and J genes are TRBV5-4 and TRBJ2-4, with 9 bases that match TRBD2. Losses at the gene ends were 7 bases for V and 7 bases for J; bases not matched to a gene: 15. This CDR3 is 16 amino acids long. The V gene's germline CDR1 is SGHNT and CDR2 YYREEE (reference sequence). Here the CDR3 DNA reads TGTGCCAGCGGACGAGGCGGGAGGGCCTCCGGGAACATTCAGTACTTC. Its translation: CASGRGGRASGNIQYF.

V usage is TRBV7-3 and J usage is TRBJ2-3; 11 bases match TRBD2. The ends lost 5 bases at V and 4 bases at J; junction bases unmatched: 8. Germline CDR1 and CDR2: SGHTA and FQGTGA. This CDR3 has 16 amino acids. The CDR3 nucleotides read TGTGCCAGCAGCACAGGACTAGCGGGTTCCGCAGATACGCAGTATTTT. As protein: CASSTGLAGSADTQYF.

The chain combines TRBV28 with TRBJ1-5; 12 nucleotides match TRBD1. V shed 5 bases and J 8 bases; nucleotides not matched to a gene: 13. Germline assignment: CDR1 MDHEN and CDR2 SYDVKM. This CDR3 is built from 17 residues. The CDR3 region has the DNA TGTGCCAGCAGTGGGGGGACAGGGGGCGCAGTGTGGGAGCCCCAGCATTTT. Its translation is CASSGGTGGAVWEPQHF. Based on the CDR3 plus reference TRBV28 and TRBJ1-5, the full variable domain is DVKVTQSSRYLVKRTGEKVFLECVQDMDHENMFWYRQDPGLGLRLIYFSYDVKMKEKGDIPEGYSVSREKKERFSLILESASTNQTSMYLCASSGGTGGAVWEPQHFGDGTRLSIL.

The J gene is TRBJ2-3, the V gene TRBV18; TRBD2 agrees at 10 bases. Per germline, CDR1 KGHSH and CDR2 LQKENI. V trimming: 6 bases; J trimming: 3 bases; junction bases outside the gene matches: 6. There are 15 residues in the CDR3. CDR3 bases: TGTGCCAGCTCTTTCACTAGCGGGGCGACAGATACGCAGTATTTT. It yields the protein CASSFTSGATDTQYF.

The rearrangement joins TRBV4-2 to TRBJ2-5, with 14 bases matching TRBD2. Germline V gives CDR1 LGHNA, CDR2 YNFKEQ. Trimming at V came to 0 bases and at J to 3 bases, leaving 15 bases not matched to a gene. CDR3 length: 21 amino acids. DNA for the CDR3: TGTGCCAGCAGCCAAGATATCATCCCCGGACTAGCGGGAGGAGGGGAAGAGACCCAGTACTTC. It codes for CASSQDIIPGLAGGGEETQYF.

This clone appeared a few times. The chain joins TRBV18 to TRBJ1-2; D call uncertain. This CDR3 spans 12 amino acids. Trimming removed 3 bases at V and 6 bases at J, with 8 bases between. From germline, CDR1 is KGHSH and CDR2 LQKENI. This CDR3 is CASSPATDGYTF. CDR3 DNA sequence: TGTGCCAGCTCACCGGCAACGGATGGCTACACCTTC.

This sequence joins TRBV29-1 and TRBJ2-3; 10 bases match TRBD1. Per germline, CDR1 SQVTM and CDR2 ANQGSEA. V gave up 7 bases and J gave up 2 bases; unmatched junction bases: 9. CDR3 length: 15 amino acids. Here the CDR3 reads CSGTTGGWDTDTQYF. The CDR3 DNA reads TGCAGCGGGACGACAGGGGGCTGGGACACAGATACGCAGTATTTT.

For the CDR3, the DNA is TGTGCTGGACCCGGGGAGCTGTTTTTT. Residues: CAGPGELFF. The gene calls are TRBV7-3 and TRBJ2-2; D is unclear. In germline, CDR1 is SGHTA, CDR2 FQGTGA. The CDR3 loop spans 9 amino acids.